This T cell receptor beta chain was observed in a study of cytomegalovirus exposure and HLA in healthy donors. On this clone itself: What it binds is not known.

The CDR3 length is 12 residues. Between the trimmed V and J ends, which lost 0 bases and 10 bases, there was a span of 10 bases. Germline lookup yields CDR1 SNHLY and CDR2 FYNNEI. This cohort consisted of healthy bone marrow donors. The study ran its PCR with 60 Vbeta and 13 Jbeta primers. Authors' methods: As a later analysis found, there were 80 million to 90 million unique TCR beta chains, of which roughly 11 million were shared. Here immunoSEQ multiplex PCR was the method, and the copy in TCRdb shows in-frame clones only, minus some. The DNA was the basis for D and trimming; V, J and clone size are from that table. The sample lists approximately 130,000 clones; over 75% were seen once. General study results and limits: HLA allele associations emerged for some 16,000 TCR beta sequences in a later analysis, at 0.05 false discovery rate. Earlier analysis looked at TCR beta V segments, and most were productive about 87% or about 30% of the time.

The sequence derives from a woman between 18 and 29 years old in good health and CMV-seronegative. Sample: PBMCs. V and J are TRBV2 and TRBJ2-7, with a tentative D call TRBD1 (6 bases). The chain's CDR3 is CASSEAGALQYF. The CDR3 DNA reads as TGTGCCAGCAGTGAAGCGGGGGCCCTCCAGTACTTC.